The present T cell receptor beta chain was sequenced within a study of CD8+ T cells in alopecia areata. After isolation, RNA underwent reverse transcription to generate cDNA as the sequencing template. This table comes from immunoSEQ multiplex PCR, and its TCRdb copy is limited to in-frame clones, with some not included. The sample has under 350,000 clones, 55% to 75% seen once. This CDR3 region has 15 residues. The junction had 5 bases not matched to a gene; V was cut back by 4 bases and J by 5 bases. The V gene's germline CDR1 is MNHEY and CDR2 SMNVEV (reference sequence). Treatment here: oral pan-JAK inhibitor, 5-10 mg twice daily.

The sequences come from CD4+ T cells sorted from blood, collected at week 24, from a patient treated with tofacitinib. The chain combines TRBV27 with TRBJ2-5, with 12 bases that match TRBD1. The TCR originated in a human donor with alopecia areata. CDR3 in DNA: TGTGCCAGCAGTTCTCGGGGGACAGGGGGCGAGACCCAGTACTTC. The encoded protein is CASSSRGTGGETQYF.